Included here is one T cell receptor beta chain sequence, with context. These data originate in a study of blood T cells in healthy people across ages. The CDR3 loop spans 16 amino acids. V was cut by 3 bases and J by 0 bases, with 9 bases left in between. Using a J-beta primer mix together with a sample-barcoded 5' primer, a second PCR was run for about 6 to 11 cycles. No fewer than 3 million CDR3-containing paired-end reads came from each sample. A single record per CDR3 protein comes from TCRdb applying MiXCR to the 5' RACE reads. The table shows under 2 million distinct CDR3 sequences, with roughly 30% occurring only once.

The sequence was obtained from a woman in her twenties or thirties in good health. This rearrangement joins TRBV12-3 or TRBV12-4 to TRBJ1-6, with unresolved D. Sequencing was done on a sample of blood. CDR3 bases: TGTGCCAGCAGTTTTTGGGCCAGCTCCTATAATTCACCCCTCCACTTT. Translated: CASSFWASSYNSPLHF.